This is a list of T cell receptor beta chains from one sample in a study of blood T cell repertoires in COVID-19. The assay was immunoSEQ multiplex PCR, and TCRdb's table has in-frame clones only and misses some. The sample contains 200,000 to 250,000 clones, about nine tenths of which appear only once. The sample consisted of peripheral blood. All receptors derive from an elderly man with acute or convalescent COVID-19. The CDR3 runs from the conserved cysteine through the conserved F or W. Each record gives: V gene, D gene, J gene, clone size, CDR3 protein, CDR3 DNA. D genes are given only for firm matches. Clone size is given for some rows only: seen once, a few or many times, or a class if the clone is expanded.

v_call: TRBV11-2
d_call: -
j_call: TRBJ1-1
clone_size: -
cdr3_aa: CASSLGQRSTEAFF
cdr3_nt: TGTGCCAGCAGCTTAGGTCAGCGGAGCACTGAAGCTTTCTTT

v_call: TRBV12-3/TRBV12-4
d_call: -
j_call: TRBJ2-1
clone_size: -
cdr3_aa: CASSLGAEKQFF
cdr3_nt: TGTGCCAGCAGTTTAGGGGCTGAAAAGCAGTTCTTC

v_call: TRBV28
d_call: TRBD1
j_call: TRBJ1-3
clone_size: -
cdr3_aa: CASRRQGAGNTIYF
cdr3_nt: TGTGCCAGCAGAAGACAGGGAGCTGGAAACACCATATATTTT

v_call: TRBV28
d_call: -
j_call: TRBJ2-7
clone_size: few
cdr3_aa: CASSVGREQYF
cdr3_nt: TGTGCCAGCAGTGTGGGGCGCGAGCAGTACTTC

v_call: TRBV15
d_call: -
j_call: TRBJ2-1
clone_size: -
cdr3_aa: CATSRDRSANRNEQFF
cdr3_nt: TGTGCCACCAGCAGAGATCGCTCGGCTAACAGAAATGAGCAGTTCTTC

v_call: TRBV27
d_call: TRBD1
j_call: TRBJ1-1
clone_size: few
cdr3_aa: CASSLRTGANTEAFF
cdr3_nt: TGTGCCAGCAGTCTGCGGACAGGTGCGAACACTGAAGCTTTCTTT

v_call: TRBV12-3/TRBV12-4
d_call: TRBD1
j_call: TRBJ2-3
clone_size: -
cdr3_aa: CASSRTGVDTQYF
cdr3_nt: TGTGCCAGCAGCCGTACAGGGGTAGATACGCAGTATTTT

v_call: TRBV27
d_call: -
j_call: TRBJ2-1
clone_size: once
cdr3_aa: CASTSLRTDKSPQFF
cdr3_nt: TGTGCCAGCACCTCCCTCCGGACAGATAAGTCCCCACAGTTCTTC

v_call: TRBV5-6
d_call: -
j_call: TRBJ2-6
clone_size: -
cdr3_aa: CASSFPAGVRVGANVLTF
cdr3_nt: TGTGCCAGCAGCTTCCCCGCAGGGGTGAGGGTAGGGGCCAACGTCCTGACTTTC

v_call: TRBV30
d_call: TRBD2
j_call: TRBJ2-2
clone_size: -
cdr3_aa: CASNVVRGGSTGELFF
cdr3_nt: TGTGCCAGTAACGTTGTTCGGGGGGGGAGCACCGGGGAGCTGTTTTTT

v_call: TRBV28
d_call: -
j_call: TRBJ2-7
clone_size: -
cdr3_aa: CASSPFRQFDYEQYF
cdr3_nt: TGTGCCAGCAGTCCTTTCCGACAGTTTGACTACGAGCAGTACTTC

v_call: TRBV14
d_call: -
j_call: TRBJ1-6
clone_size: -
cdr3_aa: CASSQAPGNSPLHF
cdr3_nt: TGTGCCAGCAGCCAAGCCCCGGGGAATTCACCCCTCCACTTT

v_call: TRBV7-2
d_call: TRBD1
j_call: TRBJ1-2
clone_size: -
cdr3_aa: CASRPTSGGYGYTF
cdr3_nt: TGTGCCAGCAGGCCTACTTCAGGGGGCTATGGCTACACCTTC

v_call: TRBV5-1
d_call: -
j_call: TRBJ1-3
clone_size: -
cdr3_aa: CASSLWGVAGNTIYF
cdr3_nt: TGCGCCAGCAGCTTGTGGGGGGTTGCTGGAAACACCATATATTTT

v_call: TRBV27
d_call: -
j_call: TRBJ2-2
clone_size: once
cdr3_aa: CASSLLAGSGELFF
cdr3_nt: TGTGCCAGCAGTTTACTCGCGGGAAGCGGGGAGCTGTTTTTT

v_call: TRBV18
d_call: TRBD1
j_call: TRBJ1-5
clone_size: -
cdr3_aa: CASSPGQGDQPQHF
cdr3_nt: TGTGCCAGCTCACCAGGACAGGGCGATCAGCCCCAGCATTTT

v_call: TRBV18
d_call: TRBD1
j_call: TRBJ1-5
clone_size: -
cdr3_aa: CASSLDRGGMGNQPQHF
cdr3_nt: TGTGCCAGCTCCCTCGACAGGGGCGGTATGGGCAATCAGCCCCAGCATTTT

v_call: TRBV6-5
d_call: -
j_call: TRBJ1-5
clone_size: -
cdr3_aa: CASSPDNRGNQPQHF
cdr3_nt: TGTGCCAGCAGCCCGGACAACCGGGGGAATCAGCCCCAGCATTTT

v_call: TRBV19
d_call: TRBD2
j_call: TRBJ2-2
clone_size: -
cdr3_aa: CASRTSGISLANTGELFF
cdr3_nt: TGTGCCAGTAGGACTAGCGGGATCTCTTTGGCGAACACCGGGGAGCTGTTTTTT

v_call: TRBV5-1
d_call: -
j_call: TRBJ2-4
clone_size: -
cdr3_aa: CASSVGQTKNIQYF
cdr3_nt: TGCGCCAGCAGCGTAGGACAGACCAAAAACATTCAGTACTTC

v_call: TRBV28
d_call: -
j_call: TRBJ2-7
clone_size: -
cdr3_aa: CASRLSGASSYEQYF
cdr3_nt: TGTGCCAGCAGATTAAGCGGAGCGAGCTCCTACGAGCAGTACTTC

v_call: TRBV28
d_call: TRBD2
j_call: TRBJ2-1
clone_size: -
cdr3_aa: CASSSSGTSVYNEQFF
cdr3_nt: TGTGCCAGCAGTTCCAGCGGGACTAGTGTATACAATGAGCAGTTCTTC

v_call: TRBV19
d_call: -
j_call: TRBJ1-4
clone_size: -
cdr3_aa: CASSMPLGGVNEKLFF
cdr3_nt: TGTGCCAGTAGTATGCCCCTCGGGGGTGTTAATGAAAAACTGTTTTTT

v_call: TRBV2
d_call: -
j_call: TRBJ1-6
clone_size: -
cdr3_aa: CASSRPTGRSGNSPLHF
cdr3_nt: TGTGCCAGCAGTCGCCCGACAGGCAGAAGTGGTAATTCACCCCTCCACTTT

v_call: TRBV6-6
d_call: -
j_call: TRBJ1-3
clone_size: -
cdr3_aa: CASREGTSGNTIYF
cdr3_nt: TGTGCCAGCAGGGAAGGGACAAGTGGAAACACCATATATTTT

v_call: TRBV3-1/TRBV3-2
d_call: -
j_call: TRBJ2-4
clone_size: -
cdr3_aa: CASSRTAGVAKNIQYF
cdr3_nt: TGTGCCAGCAGCCGCACAGCCGGGGTAGCCAAAAACATTCAGTACTTC

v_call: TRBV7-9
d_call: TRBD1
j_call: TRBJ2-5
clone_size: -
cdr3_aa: CASRTGTAVEETQYF
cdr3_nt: TGTGCCAGCAGGACCGGGACAGCTGTCGAAGAGACCCAGTACTTC

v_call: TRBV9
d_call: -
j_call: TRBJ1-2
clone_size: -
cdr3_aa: CASSVEVASNYGYTF
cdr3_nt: TGTGCCAGCAGCGTAGAGGTAGCTTCTAACTATGGCTACACCTTC

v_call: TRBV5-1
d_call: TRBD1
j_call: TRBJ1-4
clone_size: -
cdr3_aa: CASSLGGAQGKNEKLFF
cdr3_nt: TGCGCCAGCAGCTTGGGAGGAGCACAGGGGAAAAATGAAAAACTGTTTTTT

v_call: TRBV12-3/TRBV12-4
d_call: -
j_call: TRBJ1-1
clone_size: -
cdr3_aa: CASSLYGYTEAFF
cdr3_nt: TGTGCCAGCAGTTTGTACGGGTACACTGAAGCTTTCTTT

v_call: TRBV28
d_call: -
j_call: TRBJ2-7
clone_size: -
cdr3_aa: CASSLAQGSYEQYF
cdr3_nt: TGTGCCAGCAGTTTGGCACAGGGCTCCTACGAGCAGTACTTC

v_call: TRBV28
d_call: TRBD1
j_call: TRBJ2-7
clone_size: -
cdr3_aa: CASSSRNRGWYF
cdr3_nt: TGTGCCAGCAGTTCCCGAAACAGGGGCTGGTACTTC

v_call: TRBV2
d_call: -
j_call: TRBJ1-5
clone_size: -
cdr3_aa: CASSGNSGNQPQHF
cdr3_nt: TGTGCCAGCAGTGGGAACAGTGGCAATCAGCCCCAGCATTTT

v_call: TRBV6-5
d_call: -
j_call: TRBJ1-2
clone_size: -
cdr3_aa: CASRDTGIGGYTF
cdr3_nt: TGTGCCAGCAGAGACACAGGGATCGGTGGCTACACCTTC

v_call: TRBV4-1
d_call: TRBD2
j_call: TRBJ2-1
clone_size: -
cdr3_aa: CASSQASGSLNNEQFF
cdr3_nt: TGCGCCAGCAGCCAGGCTAGCGGGAGTCTAAACAATGAGCAGTTCTTC

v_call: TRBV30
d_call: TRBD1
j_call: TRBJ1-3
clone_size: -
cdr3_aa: CAWRGDSHSGNTIYF
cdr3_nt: TGTGCCTGGAGGGGGGACAGCCACTCTGGAAACACCATATATTTT

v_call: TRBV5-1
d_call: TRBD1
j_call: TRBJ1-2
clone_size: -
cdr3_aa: CASSLETGVNGYTF
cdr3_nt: TGCGCCAGCAGCTTGGAAACAGGGGTGAATGGCTACACCTTC

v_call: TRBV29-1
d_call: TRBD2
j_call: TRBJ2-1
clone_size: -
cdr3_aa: CSVARIWTSGMGGNEQFF
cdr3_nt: TGCAGCGTTGCCCGGATCTGGACTAGCGGGATGGGAGGCAATGAGCAGTTCTTC

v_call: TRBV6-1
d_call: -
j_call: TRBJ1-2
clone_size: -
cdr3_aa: CASSEFGFGYGYTF
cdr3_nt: TGTGCCAGCAGTGAATTCGGTTTTGGCTATGGCTACACCTTC

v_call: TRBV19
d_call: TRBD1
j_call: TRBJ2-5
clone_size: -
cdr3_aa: CASSTQGAQETQYF
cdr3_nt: TGTGCCAGTAGTACCCAGGGGGCCCAAGAGACCCAGTACTTC

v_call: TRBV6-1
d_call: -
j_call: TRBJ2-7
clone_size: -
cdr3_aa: CASSQAPQGYEQYF
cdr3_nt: TGTGCCAGCAGTCAAGCCCCGCAGGGCTACGAGCAGTACTTC

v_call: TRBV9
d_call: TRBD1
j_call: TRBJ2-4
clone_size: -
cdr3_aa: CASSPAPETGGKNIQYF
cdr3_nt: TGTGCCAGCAGCCCAGCCCCCGAGACAGGGGGCAAAAACATTCAGTACTTC